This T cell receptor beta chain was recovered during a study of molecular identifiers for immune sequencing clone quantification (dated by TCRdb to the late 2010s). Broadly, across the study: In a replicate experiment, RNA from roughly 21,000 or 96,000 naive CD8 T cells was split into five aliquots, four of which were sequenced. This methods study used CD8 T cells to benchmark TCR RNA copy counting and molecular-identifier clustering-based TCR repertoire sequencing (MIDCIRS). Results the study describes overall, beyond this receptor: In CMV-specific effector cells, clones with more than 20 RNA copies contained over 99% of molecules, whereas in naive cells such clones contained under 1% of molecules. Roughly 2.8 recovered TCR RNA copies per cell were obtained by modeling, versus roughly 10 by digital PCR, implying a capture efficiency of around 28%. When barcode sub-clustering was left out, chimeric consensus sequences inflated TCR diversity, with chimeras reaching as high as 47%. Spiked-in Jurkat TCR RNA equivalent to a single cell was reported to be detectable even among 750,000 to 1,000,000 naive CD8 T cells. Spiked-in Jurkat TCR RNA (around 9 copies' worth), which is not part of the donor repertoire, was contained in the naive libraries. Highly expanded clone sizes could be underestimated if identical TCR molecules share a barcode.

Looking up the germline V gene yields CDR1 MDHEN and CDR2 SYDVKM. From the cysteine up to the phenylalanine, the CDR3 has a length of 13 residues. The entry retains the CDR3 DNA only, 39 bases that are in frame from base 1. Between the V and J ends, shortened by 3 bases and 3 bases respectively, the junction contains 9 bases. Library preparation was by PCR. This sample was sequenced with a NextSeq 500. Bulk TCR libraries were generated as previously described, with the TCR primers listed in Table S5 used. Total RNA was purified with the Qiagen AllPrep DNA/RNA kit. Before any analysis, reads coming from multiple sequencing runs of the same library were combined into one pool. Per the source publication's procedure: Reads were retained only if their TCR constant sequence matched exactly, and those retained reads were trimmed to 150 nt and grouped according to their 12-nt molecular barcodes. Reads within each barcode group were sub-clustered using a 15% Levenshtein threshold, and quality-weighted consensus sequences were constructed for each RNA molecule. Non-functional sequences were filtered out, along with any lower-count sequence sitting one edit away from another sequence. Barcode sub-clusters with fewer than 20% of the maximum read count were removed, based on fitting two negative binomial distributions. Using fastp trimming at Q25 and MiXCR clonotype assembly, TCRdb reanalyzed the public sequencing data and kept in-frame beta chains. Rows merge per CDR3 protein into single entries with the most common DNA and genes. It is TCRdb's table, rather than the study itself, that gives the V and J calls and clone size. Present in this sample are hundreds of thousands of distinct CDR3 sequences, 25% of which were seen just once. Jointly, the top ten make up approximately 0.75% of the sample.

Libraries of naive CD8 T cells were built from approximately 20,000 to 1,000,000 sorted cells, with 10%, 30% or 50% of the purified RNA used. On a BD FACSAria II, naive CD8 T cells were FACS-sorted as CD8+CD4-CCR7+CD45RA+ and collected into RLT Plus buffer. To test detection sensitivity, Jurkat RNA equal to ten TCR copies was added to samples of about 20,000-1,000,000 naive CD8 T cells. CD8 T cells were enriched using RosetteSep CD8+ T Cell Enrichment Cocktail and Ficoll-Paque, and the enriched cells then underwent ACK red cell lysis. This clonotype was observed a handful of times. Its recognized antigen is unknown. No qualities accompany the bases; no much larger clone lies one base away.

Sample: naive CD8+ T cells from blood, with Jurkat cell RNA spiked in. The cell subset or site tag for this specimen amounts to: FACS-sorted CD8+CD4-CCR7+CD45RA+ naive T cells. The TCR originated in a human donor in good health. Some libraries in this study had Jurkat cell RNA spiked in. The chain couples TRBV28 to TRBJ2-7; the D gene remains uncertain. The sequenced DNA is TGTGCCAGCAGTTTCTCCCTCTACTACGAGCAGTACTTC. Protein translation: CASSFSLYYEQYF. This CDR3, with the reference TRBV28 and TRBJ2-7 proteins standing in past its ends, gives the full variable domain DVKVTQSSRYLVKRTGEKVFLECVQDMDHENMFWYRQDPGLGLRLIYFSYDVKMKEKGDIPEGYSVSREKKERFSLILESASTNQTSMYLCASSFSLYYEQYFGPGTRLTVT.